Following are 6 T cell receptor beta chains from one sample sequenced in a study of siplizumab effects on memory and regulatory T cells. TCRdb's copy holds only in-frame clones and misses some; the assay was immunoSEQ multiplex PCR. The table shows approximately 52,000 clones, with about 97% occurring only once. The sample comprised naive CD4+ T cells sorted from blood. The receptors come from a human donor in good health.

The chain employs TRBV5-4 and TRBJ2-1; 7 nucleotides line up with TRBD2. The CDR3 has 17 amino acids. Germline values: CDR1 SGHNT, CDR2 YYREEE (reference sequence). The V and J ends lost 4 bases and 8 bases, in that order; junction bases with no gene match: 18. The CDR3 nucleotides are TGTGCCAGCAGCCCGGGGGGTATGGCGGGAGTGAGGGATGAGCAGTTCTTC. Protein product: CASSPGGMAGVRDEQFF. The full variable domain, rest sourced from reference TRBV5-4 and TRBJ2-1, is ETGVTQSPTHLIKTRGQQVTLRCSSQSGHNTVSWYQQALGQGPQFIFQYYREEENGRGNFPPRFSGLQFPNYSSELNVNALELDDSALYLCASSPGGMAGVRDEQFFGPGTRLTVL.

The CDR3 here is CASSSGGEAYEQYF. CDR3 nucleotides: TGTGCCAGTAGTTCTGGGGGAGAAGCCTACGAGCAGTACTTC. The chain employs TRBV19 and TRBJ2-7; either TRBD1 or TRBD2 may fit D (5 bases each). Germline CDR1 LNHDA, CDR2 SQIVND (reference sequence). The CDR3 has 14 residues. The V gene lost 5 bases and the J gene lost 2 bases, with 13 bases spanning the gap.

In its sample, this clone was seen once. The gene calls are TRBV11-3 and TRBJ2-1; possible D gene TRBD2, 6 bases. The CDR3 spans 15 residues. V was trimmed by 1 base and J by 6 bases, leaving 13 bases between them. Looked up from germline, CDR1 is SGHNT and CDR2 is YENEEA. The CDR3 protein is CASSLGDPGSNEQFF. CDR3 in DNA: TGTGCCAGCAGCTTAGGGGACCCCGGGAGCAATGAGCAGTTCTTC.

The chain employs TRBV28 and TRBJ1-2; D remains unclear. The germline CDR1 and CDR2 sequences are MDHEN and SYDVKM. The V end lost 2 bases, the J end lost 8 bases, and 12 bases lay between the germline ends. The CDR3 length is 13 residues. The CDR3 here is CASSLVGYNGYTF. The CDR3 DNA reads as TGTGCCAGCAGTTTAGTGGGGTACAACGGCTACACCTTC.

V gene TRBV6-6 combines with J gene TRBJ2-5; TRBD1 is a possible D gene (6 bases). This CDR3 is 13 amino acids long. Deletions cut 5 bases from V and 5 bases from J, with 12 bases between. The germline V gene encodes CDR1 MNHNY and CDR2 SVGAGI (reference sequence). The CDR3 DNA reads as TGTGCCAGCAGTGCCACAGGGCGGGAGACCCAGTACTTC. Translated: CASSATGRETQYF.

This chain joins TRBV5-1 and TRBJ2-3; a weak D match, TRBD2 (6 bases). This CDR3 is built from 15 residues. CDR1 SGHRS and CDR2 YFSETQ come from the germline V gene. Trimming took 2 bases from V and 6 from J, leaving 16 bases between them. In DNA, the CDR3 is TGCGCCAGCAGCTTTCGAAATCGGGGGATGGATACGCAGTATTTT. Translating gives CASSFRNRGMDTQYF.